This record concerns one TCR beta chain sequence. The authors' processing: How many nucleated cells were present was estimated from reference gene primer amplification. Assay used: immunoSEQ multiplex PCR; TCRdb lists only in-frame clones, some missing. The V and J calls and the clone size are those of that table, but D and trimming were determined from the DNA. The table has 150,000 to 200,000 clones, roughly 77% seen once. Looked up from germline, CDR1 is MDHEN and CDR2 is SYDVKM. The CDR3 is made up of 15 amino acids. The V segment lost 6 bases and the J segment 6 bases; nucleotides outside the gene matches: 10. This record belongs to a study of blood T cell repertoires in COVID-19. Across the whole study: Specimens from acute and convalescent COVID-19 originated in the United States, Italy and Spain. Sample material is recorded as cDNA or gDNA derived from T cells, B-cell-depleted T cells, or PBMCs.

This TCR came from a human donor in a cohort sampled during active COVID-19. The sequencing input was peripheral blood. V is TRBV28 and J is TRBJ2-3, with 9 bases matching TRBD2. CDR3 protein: CASSLPLSGGDTQYF. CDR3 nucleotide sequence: TGTGCCAGCAGCCTACCCCTAAGCGGGGGGGATACGCAGTATTTT.